This passage covers 8 T cell receptor beta chains from one sample sequenced in a study of T cell repertoires in cytomegalovirus infection. TCRdb analysed the reads with MiXCR anew, one entry per CDR3 protein. The sample carries around 430,000 distinct CDR3 sequences, 40% to 50% recorded once. No antigen is known for these receptors. Sequenced here: cultured PBMCs, sampled from culture after CMV antigen stimulation. These receptors originate from a human donor in good health (CMV status not recorded). Some clones in this sample may be carry-over from other donors' samples.

This clonotype was seen a few times. The chain links TRBV4-3 to TRBJ2-1, with D unclear. V lost 1 base, J lost 0 bases, and 7 bases lay in between. CDR1 and CDR2 from the germline V gene are LGHNA and YSLEER. This CDR3 contains 15 residues. Written as DNA, the CDR3 is TGCGCCAGCAGCCAAGGCATAGGCTCCTACAATGAGCAGTTCTTC. This gives the protein CASSQGIGSYNEQFF.

The gene calls are TRBV5-3 and TRBJ1-1; 8 nucleotides match TRBD1. TRBV5-3 carries the ORF label, with uncertain function. J was trimmed by 2 bases and V by 8 bases; bases with no gene match: 8. The CDR3 is 14 residues long. CDR3 in DNA: TGTGCCAGCACTGAGGACAGGGCTAACACTGAAGCTTTCTTT. Amino acid sequence: CASTEDRANTEAFF.

CDR3: CASSQTRDYYNEQFF. In DNA, the CDR3 is TGTGCCAGCAGTCAAACCCGGGACTACTACAATGAGCAGTTCTTC. This chain connects TRBV6-1 to TRBJ2-1; 7 nucleotides align to TRBD2. CDR3 length: 15 residues. Germline values: CDR1 MNHNS, CDR2 SASEGT. V lost 5 bases to trimming and J lost 3 bases; unmatched junction nucleotides: 7.

This clonotype was seen a few times. This rearrangement joins TRBV12-3 or TRBV12-4 to TRBJ2-7; 7 bases align to TRBD2. CDR3 length: 13 residues. V shed 1 base and J 7 bases; nucleotides not matched to a gene: 4. DNA of the CDR3: TGTGCCAGCAGTTTAGTGGGGGGGAGGGAGCAGTACTTC. Protein: CASSLVGGREQYF.

This clonotype has a handful of counts. The gene calls are TRBV7-2 and TRBJ2-3, with 13 bases that match TRBD2. This CDR3 is built from 17 residues. CDR1 is SGHTA, CDR2 FQGNSA, per germline. J gave up 4 bases and V 1 base, and 5 bases lay outside the gene matches. The CDR3, as DNA: TGTGCCAGCAGCTTAGGACCGGGACTAGCGGGGTCAGATACGCAGTATTTT. This codes for CASSLGPGLAGSDTQYF.

The CDR3 is CASSYRLGDYNEQFF. The CDR3 region has the DNA TGTGCCAGCAGTTACAGATTGGGGGACTACAATGAGCAGTTCTTC. The chain combines TRBV6-2 or TRBV6-3 with TRBJ2-1, with D possibly being TRBD1 or TRBD2 (5 bases each). Trimming pared 2 bases from V and 3 bases from J, leaving 11 bases between. The germline V gene has CDR1 MNHEY and CDR2 SVGEGT. This CDR3 is built from 15 residues.

This chain connects TRBV3-1 to TRBJ2-2, with unresolved D. Trimming pared 2 bases from V and 2 bases from J, leaving 9 bases between. The germline gives CDR1 LGHDT, CDR2 YNNKEL (reference sequence). The CDR3 sequence is 15 residues long. The CDR3 spells CASSQFGPNTGELFF. DNA for the CDR3: TGTGCCAGCAGCCAATTCGGACCTAACACCGGGGAGCTGTTTTTT. Full variable domain (rest looked up from reference TRBV3-1 and TRBJ2-2): DTAVSQTPKYLVTQMGNDKSIKCEQNLGHDTMYWYKQDSKKFLKIMFSYNNKELIINETVPNRFSPKSPDKAHLNLHINSLELGDSAVYFCASSQFGPNTGELFFGEGSRLTVL.

This clonotype has only a few counts. This rearrangement joins TRBV6-5 to TRBJ1-2, with a weak D call TRBD1 (6 bases). Germline V CDR1 and CDR2: MNHEY, SVGAGI. This CDR3 has 15 residues. V lost 7 bases to trimming and J lost 1 base, with 16 bases between them. Written as DNA, the CDR3 is TGTGCCAGCACCTCCGGGGGACAAGTTAACTATGGCTACACCTTC. Amino acids: CASTSGGQVNYGYTF.